The 21 T cell receptor beta chains reported below all come from one sample, sequenced in a study of blood T cell repertoires in COVID-19. Sequencing used immunoSEQ multiplex PCR; TCRdb keeps in-frame clones, though not all of them. The sample lists roughly 78,000 clones; 75% to 90% were seen once. Sequencing was performed on peripheral blood. Receptor source: a man aged 55 to 69 with acute or convalescent COVID-19.

V is TRBV6-6 and J is TRBJ2-1; tentative D call: TRBD2 (5 bases). V was cut by 0 bases and J by 2 bases, with 11 bases left in between. The CDR3 spans 16 residues. From germline, CDR1 is MNHNY and CDR2 SVGAGI (reference sequence). CDR3 sequence: CASSYSGGRTYNEQFF. The CDR3 DNA sequence: TGTGCCAGCAGTTACTCAGGCGGGCGCACCTACAATGAGCAGTTCTTC.

The chain carries TRBV11-3 and TRBJ1-1; D is unclear. The CDR3 consists of 13 residues. Trimming took off 0 bases at V and 1 base at J, with 3 bases between the two ends. The germline CDR1 and CDR2 sequences are SGHNT and YENEEA. The CDR3 nucleotides are TGTGCCAGCAGCTTAGATCGGAACACTGAAGCTTTCTTT. As protein: CASSLDRNTEAFF. The variable domain in full, with the rest retrieved from reference TRBV11-3 and TRBJ1-1, is EAGVVQSPRYKIIEKKQPVAFWCNPISGHNTLYWYLQNLGQGPELLIRYENEEAVDDSQLPKDRFSAERLKGVDSTLKIQPAELGDSAVYLCASSLDRNTEAFFGQGTRLTVV.

The chain has TRBV5-8 and TRBJ1-2, with no clear D. V gave up 2 bases and J gave up 6 bases, with 8 bases separating them. This CDR3 is 12 amino acids long. Germline assignment: CDR1 SGHTS and CDR2 YDEGEE. As DNA, the CDR3 is TGTGCCAGCAGCTTTCGAGGGCATGGCTACACCTTC. Its translation: CASSFRGHGYTF.

This chain uses TRBV18 with TRBJ1-2; D is unclear. Trimming took off 3 bases at V and 3 bases at J, with 20 bases between the two ends. CDR3 size: 17 residues. The germline gives CDR1 KGHSH, CDR2 LQKENI. The CDR3 here is CASSPLPSTRVDYGYTF. As DNA, the CDR3 is TGTGCCAGCTCACCTTTGCCATCTACTAGGGTGGACTATGGCTACACCTTC.

This chain uses TRBV27 with TRBJ1-2; TRBD1 matches 8 bases. After removal of 2 bases from V and 8 bases from J, the junction contained 13 bases not matched to a gene. CDR3 length equals 16 residues. Looked up from germline, CDR1 is MNHEY and CDR2 is SMNVEV (reference sequence). As DNA, the CDR3 is TGTGCCAGCAGTTTAAACGCCGGGACAGGCCACTGGGGCTACACCTTC. Translation: CASSLNAGTGHWGYTF.

The V call is TRBV19, the J call TRBJ1-3, with D possibly being TRBD1 (5 bases). The CDR3 consists of 16 residues. Per the germline V gene, CDR1 is LNHDA and CDR2 is SQIVND (reference sequence). V was trimmed by 0 bases and J by 2 bases, leaving 11 bases between them. The chain's CDR3 is CASSIDGQEPGNTIYF. In DNA form, the CDR3 reads TGTGCCAGTAGTATAGATGGACAAGAGCCTGGAAACACCATATATTTT.

CDR3 nucleotide sequence: TGTGCCAGCAGTGAATCGACTGGGTACGAGCAGTACTTC. Its translation: CASSESTGYEQYF. This chain uses TRBV6-1 with TRBJ2-7; no firm D call. The CDR3 is 13 amino acids. Trimming shortened V by 2 bases and J by 4 bases, and 9 bases separated the two germline ends. Germline lookup yields CDR1 MNHNS and CDR2 SASEGT.

The gene calls are TRBV24-1 and TRBJ2-7; D gene ambiguous. The CDR3 has 13 residues. The V end was cut by 5 bases, the J end by 3 bases, with 10 bases between. The germline CDR1 and CDR2 sequences are KGHDR and SFDVKD. The CDR3 region is CATSAASDYEQYF. The CDR3 region has the DNA TGTGCCACCAGTGCCGCCAGCGACTACGAGCAGTACTTC.

J is TRBJ1-5 and V is TRBV11-2; TRBD1 aligns across 9 bases. The CDR3 sequence is 17 residues long. CDR1 is SGHAT and CDR2 is FQNNGV in the germline V gene. The ends lost 5 bases at V and 2 bases at J; junction bases unmatched: 10. In DNA, the CDR3 is TGTGCCAGCAGCCCCGGGACAGGGAGTCGAGGCAATCAGCCCCAGCATTTT. This codes for CASSPGTGSRGNQPQHF.

The V and J genes are TRBV7-2 and TRBJ2-7, with 7 nucleotides matching TRBD1. Germline assignment: CDR1 SGHTA and CDR2 FQGNSA. This CDR3 spans 15 amino acids. The V gene end was trimmed by 1 base and the J gene end by 2 bases; junction bases not matched to a gene: 5. CDR3 nucleotide sequence: TGTGCCAGCAGCTTAGAACAGGGGTTACCCTACGAGCAGTACTTC. Its translation: CASSLEQGLPYEQYF.

The rearrangement joins TRBV10-3 to TRBJ1-2; 9 bases agree with TRBD1. Per germline, CDR1 ENHRY and CDR2 SYGVKD. The CDR3 spans 16 residues. J gave up 2 bases and V 2 bases, and 6 bases lay outside the gene matches. This chain's CDR3 is CAISEPGTGNNYGYTF. CDR3 nucleotides: TGTGCCATCAGTGAGCCCGGGACAGGGAACAACTATGGCTACACCTTC.

The J gene is TRBJ1-2, the V gene TRBV27; a weak D match, TRBD1 (6 bases). The CDR3 totals 17 residues. The V end lost 6 bases, the J end lost 4 bases, and 24 bases lay between the germline ends. The germline V gene has CDR1 MNHEY and CDR2 SMNVEV (reference sequence). The DNA for the CDR3 is TGTGCCAGCAGCTTTCGGGGGGGGCCGAATAATCGCTATGGCTACACCTTC. Its translation: CASSFRGGPNNRYGYTF.

V is TRBV7-3 and J is TRBJ2-3, with 14 bases matching TRBD2. Trimming at V came to 2 bases and at J to 6 bases, leaving 13 bases not matched to a gene. Germline CDR1 SGHTA, CDR2 FQGTGA. This CDR3 has 19 residues. Written as DNA, the CDR3 is TGTGCCAGCAGCTTAGAAGGGCCGGGACTAGCGGGAGCTGTGGATACGCAGTATTTT. Encoded protein: CASSLEGPGLAGAVDTQYF.

This chain connects TRBV5-6 to TRBJ1-5; maybe TRBD1 (6 bases). The CDR3 has 16 amino acids. Between the trimmed V and J ends, which lost 4 bases and 4 bases, there was a span of 18 bases. The germline V gene has CDR1 SGHDT and CDR2 YYEEEE. For the CDR3, the DNA is TGTGCCAGCAGCACGGTAAAGGGGGTAAGGAATCAGCCCCAGCATTTT. It codes for CASSTVKGVRNQPQHF.

This chain links TRBV5-6 with TRBJ1-6; 9 bases match TRBD1. The CDR3 length is 15 residues. Germline V gene lookup returns CDR1 SGHDT and CDR2 YYEEEE. Trimming at V came to 0 bases and at J to 9 bases, leaving 4 bases not matched to a gene. CDR3 protein: CASSLDRGRSSPLHF. Written as DNA, the CDR3 is TGTGCCAGCAGCTTGGACAGGGGGCGTAGTTCACCCCTCCACTTT.

This chain uses TRBV29-1 with TRBJ2-5, with a tentative D call TRBD1 (6 bases). The CDR3 has 11 residues. CDR1 and CDR2 (germline): SQVTM, ANQGSEA. V lost 7 bases and J lost 7, with 13 bases in between. The CDR3 DNA reads as TGCAGCGGGGAACAGGGTGGGACCCAGTACTTC. This encodes CSGEQGGTQYF.

This CDR3 is CASSSIGLLAGATDTQYF. As DNA, the CDR3 is TGTGCCAGCAGTTCCATAGGACTTCTAGCGGGCGCAACAGATACGCAGTATTTT. J is TRBJ2-3 and V is TRBV28; 8 bases line up with TRBD2. This CDR3 has 18 amino acids. The V and J ends lost 4 bases and 3 bases, in that order; junction bases with no gene match: 15. Germline CDR1 is MDHEN and CDR2 is SYDVKM.

This clone was counted only a few times. The gene calls are TRBV5-1 and TRBJ2-7, with unresolved D. The V end was cut by 3 bases, the J end by 1 base, with 8 bases between. Germline V gene lookup returns CDR1 SGHRS and CDR2 YFSETQ. The CDR3 has 13 residues. The CDR3 sequence is CASSSTASYEQYF. In nucleotides, the CDR3 is TGCGCCAGCAGCTCCACAGCATCCTACGAGCAGTACTTC.

This clone occurred once. V and J are TRBV6-1 and TRBJ1-5, with no clear D. CDR1 and CDR2 from the germline V gene are MNHNS and SASEGT. Trimming stripped 2 bases from V and 4 bases from J, with 18 bases between. The CDR3 contains 17 residues. CDR3: CASSEQTASVRNQPQHF. The CDR3, as DNA: TGTGCCAGCAGTGAACAGACTGCTTCAGTAAGAAATCAGCCCCAGCATTTT.

For this clone: Other nucleotide sequences in the sample specify the same CDR3. V usage is TRBV5-1 and J usage is TRBJ1-2; D remains unclear. Trimming removed 0 bases at V and 2 bases at J, with 8 bases between. The germline V gene encodes CDR1 SGHRS and CDR2 YFSETQ. The CDR3 runs 14 residues. For the CDR3, the DNA is TGCGCCAGCAGCTTGGTGTCCGGGAACTATGGCTACACCTTC. It is translated as CASSLVSGNYGYTF.

The chain uses TRBV19 and TRBJ2-7, with 10 bases lining up with TRBD1. CDR3 size: 14 residues. Per germline, CDR1 LNHDA and CDR2 SQIVND (reference sequence). J was trimmed by 11 bases and V by 4 bases; bases with no gene match: 11. The CDR3 loop reads CASSSHFTGTGEYF. For the CDR3, the DNA is TGTGCCAGTAGTAGTCACTTTACCGGGACAGGGGAGTACTTC.